Presented here are 24 T cell receptor beta chains from one specimen sequenced in a study of blood T cell repertoires in COVID-19. Method: immunoSEQ multiplex PCR; TCRdb's copy keeps in-frame clones and lacks some. The table includes about 340,000 clones, 65% to 85% detected once. The sequencing input was peripheral blood. Source of these receptors: a man in his thirties or forties with active or convalescent COVID-19.

This clone has more than one count but fewer than ten. The J gene is TRBJ1-2, the V gene TRBV3-1 (or the pseudogene TRBV3-2), with D unresolved. The V end was cut by 0 bases, the J end by 8 bases, with 13 bases between. The CDR3 is 14 amino acids. Germline V gives CDR1 LGHDT, CDR2 YNNKEL (reference sequence). The CDR3 protein is CASSQEMVLEGYTF. As DNA, the CDR3 is TGTGCCAGCAGCCAAGAGATGGTGTTGGAGGGCTACACCTTC.

This rearrangement joins TRBV6-5 to TRBJ2-7; the D gene is possibly TRBD2 (7 bases). The germline V gene has CDR1 MNHEY and CDR2 SVGAGI. The CDR3 spans 13 residues. The germline V and J ends were trimmed by 7 bases and 3 bases, with 13 bases remaining between them. This CDR3 reads CASTLRGGYEQYF. Written as DNA, the CDR3 is TGTGCCAGCACTCTGAGGGGGGGCTACGAGCAGTACTTC.

V and J are TRBV11-3 and TRBJ1-5; a possible D gene is TRBD1 (6 bases). The CDR3 length is 17 residues. Trimming took off 5 bases at V and 2 bases at J, with 19 bases between the two ends. The germline V gene has CDR1 SGHNT and CDR2 YENEEA. The CDR3 is CASSPQFAGAGNQPQHF. Here the CDR3 DNA reads TGTGCCAGCAGCCCCCAGTTCGCGGGGGCGGGCAATCAGCCCCAGCATTTT.

In regard to this clone: The same CDR3 also results from other DNA sequences found in this sample. The chain carries TRBV29-1 and TRBJ2-7; 10 bases match TRBD1. The V gene end was trimmed by 3 bases and the J gene end by 1 base; junction bases not matched to a gene: 3. This CDR3 contains 14 residues. The germline CDR1 and CDR2 sequences are SQVTM and ANQGSEA. CDR3 bases: TGCAGCGTTGATGGGGACAGGGGTTCCTACGAGCAGTACTTC. This gives the protein CSVDGDRGSYEQYF.

The V and J genes are TRBV19 and TRBJ2-6; 8 bases match TRBD1. The CDR3 covers 18 residues. The V and J ends lost 5 bases and 0 bases, in that order; junction bases with no gene match: 9. Per germline, CDR1 LNHDA and CDR2 SQIVND (reference sequence). The CDR3 nucleotides are TGTGCCAGTAGTTCCCCGACAGGGGCTTTCTCTGGGGCCAACGTCCTGACTTTC. Its protein is CASSSPTGAFSGANVLTF.

The chain employs TRBV18 and TRBJ2-7; possibly TRBD2 for D (5 bases). CDR1 KGHSH and CDR2 LQKENI come from the germline V gene. Trimming left V 3 bases short and J 7 bases short, with 16 bases between. This CDR3 region has 14 residues. The CDR3 protein is CASSPVGGRQEQYF. The CDR3 nucleotides are TGTGCCAGCTCACCGGTCGGCGGGCGCCAGGAGCAGTACTTC.

The chain uses TRBV4-3 and TRBJ1-5; D ambiguous. The CDR3 length is 16 residues. Trimming removed 0 bases from V and 2 bases from J, with 11 bases in between. Germline V gene sequence: CDR1 LGHNA, CDR2 YSLEER. CDR3 residues: CASSQDHGVGNQPQHF. The DNA of the CDR3 is TGCGCCAGCAGCCAAGATCACGGAGTCGGCAATCAGCCCCAGCATTTT.

The chain carries TRBV7-9 and TRBJ1-5, with 8 bases aligning to TRBD1. Germline-derived CDR1 and CDR2 are SEHNR and FQNEAQ (reference sequence). The CDR3 loop spans 15 amino acids. V shed 5 bases, J shed 6 bases, and the junction held 9 bases outside the gene matches. Written as DNA, the CDR3 is TGTGCCAGCAGCGCCACAGGGGGTAACGGTCAGCCCCAGCATTTT. It yields the protein CASSATGGNGQPQHF.

This chain uses TRBV11-2 with TRBJ2-1; TRBD2 matches 10 bases. This CDR3 spans 16 amino acids. With 1 base clipped from V and 4 bases from J, the junction kept 4 bases outside the gene matches. Germline values: CDR1 SGHAT, CDR2 FQNNGV. CDR3 nucleotide sequence: TGTGCCAGCAGCTTAGGTACTAGCGGGATTTACAATGAGCAGTTCTTC. This translates into CASSLGTSGIYNEQFF.

This clone was detected many times. This chain joins TRBV19 and TRBJ1-1; possible D gene TRBD1, 6 bases. Between the trimmed V and J ends, which lost 3 bases and 0 bases, there was a span of 17 bases. Germline V gene lookup returns CDR1 LNHDA and CDR2 SQIVND (reference sequence). The CDR3 is 17 residues long. The CDR3, as DNA: TGTGCCAGTAGTATTCCCCTTCGACCAGGGGTGAACACTGAAGCTTTCTTT. Protein product: CASSIPLRPGVNTEAFF. The variable domain in full, with the rest retrieved from reference TRBV19 and TRBJ1-1, is DGGITQSPKYLFRKEGQNVTLSCEQNLNHDAMYWYRQDPGQGLRLIYYSQIVNDFQKGDIAEGYSVSREKKESFPLTVTSAQKNPTAFYLCASSIPLRPGVNTEAFFGQGTRLTVV.

The chain carries TRBV30 and TRBJ1-2; 8 nucleotides line up with TRBD1. The ends lost 2 bases at V and 4 bases at J; junction bases unmatched: 12. The CDR3 totals 16 residues. The germline V gene has CDR1 GTSNPN and CDR2 SVGIG (reference sequence). CDR3 DNA sequence: TGTGCCTGGAGTTACCAGGGGGCCAACGCGCCCTATGGCTACACCTTC. It is translated as CAWSYQGANAPYGYTF.

The chain carries TRBV6-5 and TRBJ2-7; D remains ambiguous. Between the trimmed V and J ends, which lost 7 bases and 3 bases, there was a span of 7 bases. The CDR3 runs to 11 residues. Germline values: CDR1 MNHEY, CDR2 SVGAGI. The CDR3 nucleotides are TGTGCCAGCACTACCGACTACGAGCAGTACTTC. Translation: CASTTDYEQYF.

The rearrangement joins TRBV29-1 to TRBJ1-2, with 8 bases fitting TRBD1. Germline V gene sequence: CDR1 SQVTM, CDR2 ANQGSEA. The CDR3 runs to 16 residues. V trimming: 4 bases; J trimming: 2 bases; junction bases outside the gene matches: 12. CDR3 sequence: CSVANLRTGWNYGYTF. CDR3 bases: TGCAGCGTTGCAAACCTTCGGACAGGGTGGAACTATGGCTACACCTTC.

The chain combines TRBV28 with TRBJ2-1; 8 bases fit TRBD2. The V segment lost 10 bases and the J segment 8 bases; nucleotides outside the gene matches: 16. Germline V lookup: CDR1 MDHEN, CDR2 SYDVKM. The CDR3 runs to 15 residues. CDR3 sequence: CATITAAGVVDEQFF. The CDR3 nucleotides are TGTGCCACCATCACAGCAGCGGGAGTAGTGGATGAGCAGTTCTTC.

Regarding this clone: Germline is not matched at one junction end, which may reflect a read error. V gene TRBV5-4 combines with J gene TRBJ2-2; possibly TRBD2 for D (5 bases). Germline values: CDR1 SGHNT, CDR2 YYREEE (reference sequence). This CDR3 is 14 amino acids long. In DNA, the CDR3 is TGTGCCAGCAGCTTGGACGGGAACATCGGGGAGCTGTTTTTT. It yields the protein CASSLDGNIGELFF.

The rearrangement uses TRBV20-1 and TRBJ2-7; 10 nucleotides line up with TRBD2. V lost 3 bases to trimming and J lost 4 bases; unmatched junction nucleotides: 6. This CDR3 is built from 14 residues. Germline CDR1 reads DFQATT; CDR2 reads SNEGSKA (reference sequence). The CDR3 sequence is CSASRRTSGYEQYF. CDR3 sequence (DNA): TGCAGTGCTAGTAGGAGGACTAGCGGATACGAGCAGTACTTC.

The V and J genes are TRBV5-6 and TRBJ1-2; D ambiguous. Germline V CDR1 and CDR2: SGHDT, YYEEEE. V was shortened by 1 base and J by 4 bases, with 14 bases between the two germline ends. This CDR3 contains 15 residues. The CDR3, as DNA: TGTGCCAGCAGCTTGTGGCAGAGGGATGCCTATGGCTACACCTTC. It yields the protein CASSLWQRDAYGYTF.

The rearrangement uses TRBV7-2 and TRBJ1-5; tentatively, D is TRBD1 (5 bases). Germline lookup yields CDR1 SGHTA and CDR2 FQGNSA. CDR3 length: 14 residues. The germline V and J ends were trimmed by 4 bases and 7 bases, with 14 bases remaining between them. The CDR3 DNA reads TGTGCCAGCAGCTCCGGGGCCGCGGGACAGCCCCAGCATTTT. It is translated as CASSSGAAGQPQHF.

The J gene is TRBJ2-7, the V gene TRBV7-3, with D possibly being TRBD2 (7 bases). CDR3 size: 15 residues. The V and J ends lost 5 bases and 6 bases respectively, with 20 bases between them. The germline CDR1 and CDR2 sequences are SGHTA and FQGTGA. Here the CDR3 DNA reads TGTGCCAGCAGCCCAGGGACTATGGGACAAGGCGAGCAGTACTTC. Its protein is CASSPGTMGQGEQYF.

This chain links TRBV5-1 with TRBJ2-1; TRBD2 aligns across 9 bases. CDR3 length equals 16 residues. Germline V CDR1 and CDR2: SGHRS, YFSETQ. Trimming at V came to 4 bases and at J to 1 base, leaving 6 bases not matched to a gene. The CDR3, as DNA: TGCGCCAGCAGCCACATAGCGGGGGATTCCTACAATGAGCAGTTCTTC. It specifies CASSHIAGDSYNEQFF.

V and J are TRBV5-4 and TRBJ2-1; the match to TRBD1 covers 9 bases. J gave up 6 bases and V 5 bases, and 6 bases lay outside the gene matches. This CDR3 spans 14 amino acids. The V gene's germline CDR1 is SGHNT and CDR2 YYREEE (reference sequence). As DNA, the CDR3 is TGTGCCAGCAGGCCTGGACAGGGGAGCAATGAGCAGTTCTTC. Amino acid sequence: CASRPGQGSNEQFF. Full variable domain (outside the CDR3, taken from reference TRBV5-4 and TRBJ2-1): ETGVTQSPTHLIKTRGQQVTLRCSSQSGHNTVSWYQQALGQGPQFIFQYYREEENGRGNFPPRFSGLQFPNYSSELNVNALELDDSALYLCASRPGQGSNEQFFGPGTRLTVL.

This chain links TRBV5-1 with TRBJ2-1, with TRBD1 identical over 8 bases. CDR1 and CDR2 (germline): SGHRS, YFSETQ. CDR3 length equals 17 residues. Trimming took 0 bases from V and 1 from J; bases not matched to a gene: 6. The CDR3 nucleotides read TGCGCCAGCAGCTTGGTGGCAGGGGGCGAATCCTACAATGAGCAGTTCTTC. Its protein product is CASSLVAGGESYNEQFF.

This chain joins TRBV6-4 and TRBJ2-7; 7 positions match TRBD2. The germline V gene encodes CDR1 MRHNA and CDR2 SNTAGT. Trimming at V came to 2 bases and at J to 2 bases, leaving 15 bases not matched to a gene. The CDR3 totals 18 residues. CDR3 sequence reads: CASSDGRRERRGAYEQYF. CDR3 bases: TGTGCCAGCAGTGACGGCCGGCGGGAGCGGAGAGGGGCCTACGAGCAGTACTTC.

The V and J genes are TRBV6-7 and TRBJ2-1; a weak D match, TRBD2 (5 bases). TRBV6-7 is flagged as an ORF with uncertain function. The CDR3 extends over 14 amino acids. Trimming stripped 1 base from V and 8 bases from J, with 12 bases between. CDR3 sequence reads: CASSYCSGVDEQFF. The CDR3 coding sequence is TGTGCCAGCAGTTACTGCTCCGGGGTCGATGAGCAGTTCTTC.